One and the same sample provided the 4 T cell receptor beta chains below, sequenced in a study of T cells after yellow fever vaccination. Using its own MiXCR run on the 5' RACE reads, TCRdb lists one record per CDR3 protein. In the table there are approximately 550,000 distinct CDR3 sequences, less than 15% of which are singletons. The input for sequencing was PBMCs, taken on the day of the yellow fever booster vaccination. The receptor set was obtained from a man under 40 who received the YFV17D yellow fever vaccine.

This clonotype was found a few times. V and J are TRBV7-9 and TRBJ2-5; no firm D call. The CDR3 totals 13 residues. V shed 3 bases and J shed 5 bases, with 10 bases lying between them. Germline loops: CDR1 SEHNR, CDR2 FQNEAQ (reference sequence). DNA for the CDR3: TGTGCCAGCAGCTTGGGGTCTTGGGAGACCCAGTACTTC. This encodes CASSLGSWETQYF.

The rearrangement joins TRBV12-3 or TRBV12-4 to TRBJ2-7, with TRBD2 as a possible D gene (5 bases). V was clipped by 6 bases and J by 2 bases, with 17 bases between them. This CDR3 region has 15 residues. The CDR3 sequence is CASRFQAGPAYEQYF. The DNA of the CDR3 is TGTGCCAGCAGGTTCCAGGCGGGCCCCGCCTACGAGCAGTACTTC.

The chain recombines TRBV5-5 with TRBJ2-7, with D perhaps being TRBD1 or TRBD2 (5 bases each). This CDR3 region has 14 residues. V lost 3 bases and J 1 base, leaving 11 bases between the germline ends. Germline values: CDR1 SGHKS, CDR2 YYEKEE (reference sequence). The CDR3: CASSWSGPSYEQYF. In DNA form, the CDR3 reads TGTGCCAGCAGCTGGTCGGGGCCATCCTACGAGCAGTACTTC.

The chain uses TRBV20-1 and TRBJ2-1, with 13 bases matching TRBD2. This CDR3 comprises 17 residues. The ends lost 2 bases at V and 0 bases at J; junction bases unmatched: 4. The germline V gene has CDR1 DFQATT and CDR2 SNEGSKA (reference sequence). The CDR3 nucleotides are TGCAGTGCTAGATCAGGACTAGCGGGAGTCTCCTACAATGAGCAGTTCTTC. It translates to CSARSGLAGVSYNEQFF.